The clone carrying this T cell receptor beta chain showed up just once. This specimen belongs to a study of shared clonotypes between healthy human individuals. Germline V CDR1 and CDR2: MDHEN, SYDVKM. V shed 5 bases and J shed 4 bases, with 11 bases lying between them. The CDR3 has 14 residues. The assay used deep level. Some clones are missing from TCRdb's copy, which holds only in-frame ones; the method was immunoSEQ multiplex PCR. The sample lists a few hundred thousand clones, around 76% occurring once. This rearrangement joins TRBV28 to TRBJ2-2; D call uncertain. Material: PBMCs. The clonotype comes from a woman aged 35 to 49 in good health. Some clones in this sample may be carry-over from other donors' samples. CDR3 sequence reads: CASSRLTGTGELFF. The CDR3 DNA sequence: TGTGCCAGCAGTAGACTGACGGGCACCGGGGAGCTGTTTTTT.